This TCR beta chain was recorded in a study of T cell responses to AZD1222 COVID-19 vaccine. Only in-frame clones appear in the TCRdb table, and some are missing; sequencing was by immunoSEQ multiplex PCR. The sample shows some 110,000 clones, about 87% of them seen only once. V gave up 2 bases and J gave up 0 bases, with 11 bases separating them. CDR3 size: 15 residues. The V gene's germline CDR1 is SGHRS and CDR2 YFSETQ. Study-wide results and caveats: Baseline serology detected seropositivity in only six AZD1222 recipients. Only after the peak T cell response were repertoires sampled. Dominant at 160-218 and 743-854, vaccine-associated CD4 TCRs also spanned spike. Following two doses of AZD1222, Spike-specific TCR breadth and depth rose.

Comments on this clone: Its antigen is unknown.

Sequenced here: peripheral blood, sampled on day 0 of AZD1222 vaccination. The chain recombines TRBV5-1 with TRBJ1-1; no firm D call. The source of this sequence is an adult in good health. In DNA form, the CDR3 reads TGCGCCAGCAGCTTTAATGCAGGCTTGAACACTGAAGCTTTCTTT. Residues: CASSFNAGLNTEAFF.